A selection of T cell receptor beta chains follows, all from one sample in a study of blood T cell repertoires in COVID-19. Profiled with immunoSEQ multiplex PCR; TCRdb holds only in-frame clones, not every one. The profile shows about 94,000 clones, about four fifths of them singletons. Sequencing was performed on peripheral blood. Every receptor here comes from a human donor in a cohort sampled during active COVID-19. CDR3s leave out the opening cysteine and the closing phenylalanine or tryptophan. Fields, in order: CDR3 protein, V gene.

ASSSPGEQY TRBV28
ASTWTGPNQPQH TRBV6-5
ASNFTGNGSNTEAF TRBV23-1
ASSLGAGISREAF TRBV13
ASAIRPGIYGYT TRBV6-5
ASTVLQGAVGYT TRBV6-5
AWREYNTGELF TRBV30
ASSRPYRGEQY TRBV5-6
ASSPGHGDGYGYT TRBV3-1/TRBV3-2
ASSRSMEGGLPGNTIY TRBV9
ASRNGWNTEAF TRBV19
ASSPSLQGPVTYEQY TRBV7-9
ASSPRVSYEQY TRBV5-1
ASSLSGTSAYEQY TRBV2
ASSSWTGEAGYT TRBV5-1
ASSLVANEQF TRBV11-2